The present T cell receptor (beta chain) was sequenced within a study of cytomegalovirus exposure and HLA in healthy donors. The CDR3 contains 14 residues. The germline gives CDR1 MDHEN, CDR2 SYDVKM. V dropped 1 base and J dropped 8 bases, with 11 bases sitting between them. Produced via immunoSEQ multiplex PCR; TCRdb's table is partial and in-frame only. The table lists around 60,000 clones, 90% to 97% of them singletons. The receptor was derived from a woman between 18 and 29 years old in good health and CMV-seronegative. Specimen: PBMCs. V and J are TRBV28 and TRBJ1-4, with D hard to call. The CDR3 DNA sequence: TGTGCCAGCAGTTTATCCCCAGATAACGAAAAACTGTTTTTT. The encoded protein is CASSLSPDNEKLFF.